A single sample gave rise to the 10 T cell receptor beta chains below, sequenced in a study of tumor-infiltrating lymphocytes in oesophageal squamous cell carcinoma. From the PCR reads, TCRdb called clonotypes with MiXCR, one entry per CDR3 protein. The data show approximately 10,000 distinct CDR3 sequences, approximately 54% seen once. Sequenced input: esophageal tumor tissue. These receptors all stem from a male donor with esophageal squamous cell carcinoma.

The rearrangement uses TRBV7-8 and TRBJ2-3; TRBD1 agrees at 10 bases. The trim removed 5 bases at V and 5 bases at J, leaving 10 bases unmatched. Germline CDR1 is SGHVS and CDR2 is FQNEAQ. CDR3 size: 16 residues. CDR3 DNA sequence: TGTGCCAGCAGCGGGCGGGGACAGGGGCCTGGAGATACGCAGTATTTT. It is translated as CASSGRGQGPGDTQYF.

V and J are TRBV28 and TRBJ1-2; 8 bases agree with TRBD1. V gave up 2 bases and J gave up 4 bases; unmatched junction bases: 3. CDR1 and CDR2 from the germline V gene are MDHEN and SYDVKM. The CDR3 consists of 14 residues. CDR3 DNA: TGTGCCAGCAGTTTAGGACAGGGACCCTATGGCTACACCTTC. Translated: CASSLGQGPYGYTF.

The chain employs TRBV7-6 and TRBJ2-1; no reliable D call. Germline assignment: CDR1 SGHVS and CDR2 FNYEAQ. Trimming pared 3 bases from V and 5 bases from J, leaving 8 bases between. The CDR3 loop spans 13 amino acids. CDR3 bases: TGTGCCAGCAGCTTCTCCGAGGACAATGAGCAGTTCTTC. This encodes CASSFSEDNEQFF.

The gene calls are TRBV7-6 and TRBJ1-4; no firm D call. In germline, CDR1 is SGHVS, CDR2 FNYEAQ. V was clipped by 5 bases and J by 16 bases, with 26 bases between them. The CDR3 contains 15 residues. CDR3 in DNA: TGTGCCAGCAGCGAAGTTAGCGGGAGGGCCGTCGAGCAGTTTTTT. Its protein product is CASSEVSGRAVEQFF. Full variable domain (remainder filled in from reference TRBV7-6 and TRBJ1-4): GAGVSQSPRYKVTKRGQDVALRCDPISGHVSLYWYRQALGQGPEFLTYFNYEAQQDKSGLPNDRFSAERPEGSISTLTIQRTEQRDSAMYRCASSEVSGRAVEQFFGSGTQLSVL.

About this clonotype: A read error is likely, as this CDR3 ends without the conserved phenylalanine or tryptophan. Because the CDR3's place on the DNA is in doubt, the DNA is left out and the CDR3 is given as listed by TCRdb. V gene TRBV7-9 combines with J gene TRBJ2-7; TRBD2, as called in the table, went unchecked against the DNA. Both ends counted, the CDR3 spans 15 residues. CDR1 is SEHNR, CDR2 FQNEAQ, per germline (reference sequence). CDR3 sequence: CASSLDYGSGYTFGS.

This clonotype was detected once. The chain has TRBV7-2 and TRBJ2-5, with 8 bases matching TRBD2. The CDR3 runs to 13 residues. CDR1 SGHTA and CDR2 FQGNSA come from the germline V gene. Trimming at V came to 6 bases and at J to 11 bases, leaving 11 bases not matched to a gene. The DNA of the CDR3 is TGTGCCAGCAGACCAGCGGGAGTAGGGGAGCAGTACTTC. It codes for CASRPAGVGEQYF.

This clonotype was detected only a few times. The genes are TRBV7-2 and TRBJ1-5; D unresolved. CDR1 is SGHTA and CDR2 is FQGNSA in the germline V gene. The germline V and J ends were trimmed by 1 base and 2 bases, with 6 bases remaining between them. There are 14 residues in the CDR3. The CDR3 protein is CASSLVWGNQPQHF. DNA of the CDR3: TGTGCCAGCAGCTTAGTGTGGGGCAATCAGCCCCAGCATTTT.

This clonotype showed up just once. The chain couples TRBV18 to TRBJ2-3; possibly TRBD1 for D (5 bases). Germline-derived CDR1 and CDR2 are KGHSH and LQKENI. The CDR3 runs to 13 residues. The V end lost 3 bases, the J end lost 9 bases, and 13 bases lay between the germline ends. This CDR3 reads CASSPQGRGTQYF. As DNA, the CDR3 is TGTGCCAGCTCACCCCAGGGTCGAGGCACGCAGTATTTT. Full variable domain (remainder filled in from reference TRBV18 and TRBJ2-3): NAGVMQNPRHLVRRRGQEARLRCSPMKGHSHVYWYRQLPEEGLKFMVYLQKENIIDESGMPKERFSAEFPKEGPSILRIQQVVRGDSAAYFCASSPQGRGTQYFGPGTRLTVL.

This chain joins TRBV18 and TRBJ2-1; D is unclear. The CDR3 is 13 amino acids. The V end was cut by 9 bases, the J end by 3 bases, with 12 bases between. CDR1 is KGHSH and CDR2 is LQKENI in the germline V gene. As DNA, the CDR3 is TGTGCCAGTTCCTTACTGGGCTACAATGAGCAGTTCTTC. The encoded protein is CASSLLGYNEQFF.

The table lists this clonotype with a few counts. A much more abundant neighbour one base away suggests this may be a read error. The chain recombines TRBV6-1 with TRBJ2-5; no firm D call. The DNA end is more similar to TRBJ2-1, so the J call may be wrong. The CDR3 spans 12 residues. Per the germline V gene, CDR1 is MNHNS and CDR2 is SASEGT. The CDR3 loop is CATLGSAYEQFF. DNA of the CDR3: TGTGCCACCCTCGGGTCCGCCTACGAGCAGTTCTTC.